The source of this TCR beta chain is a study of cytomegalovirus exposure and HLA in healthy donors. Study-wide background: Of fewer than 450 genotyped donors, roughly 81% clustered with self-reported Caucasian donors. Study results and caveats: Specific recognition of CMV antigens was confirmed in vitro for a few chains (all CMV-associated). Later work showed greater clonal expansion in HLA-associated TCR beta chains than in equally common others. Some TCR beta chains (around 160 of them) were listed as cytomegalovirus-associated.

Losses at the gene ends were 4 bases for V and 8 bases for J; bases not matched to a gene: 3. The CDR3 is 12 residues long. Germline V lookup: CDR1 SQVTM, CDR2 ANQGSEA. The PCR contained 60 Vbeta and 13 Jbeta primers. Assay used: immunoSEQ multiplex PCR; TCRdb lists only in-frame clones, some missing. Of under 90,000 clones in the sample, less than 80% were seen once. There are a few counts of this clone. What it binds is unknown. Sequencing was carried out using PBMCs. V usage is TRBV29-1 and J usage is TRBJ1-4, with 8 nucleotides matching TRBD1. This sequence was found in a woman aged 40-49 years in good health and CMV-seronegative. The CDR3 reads CSVVTGDEKLFF. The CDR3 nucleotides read TGCAGCGTTGTGACAGGGGACGAAAAACTGTTTTTT.